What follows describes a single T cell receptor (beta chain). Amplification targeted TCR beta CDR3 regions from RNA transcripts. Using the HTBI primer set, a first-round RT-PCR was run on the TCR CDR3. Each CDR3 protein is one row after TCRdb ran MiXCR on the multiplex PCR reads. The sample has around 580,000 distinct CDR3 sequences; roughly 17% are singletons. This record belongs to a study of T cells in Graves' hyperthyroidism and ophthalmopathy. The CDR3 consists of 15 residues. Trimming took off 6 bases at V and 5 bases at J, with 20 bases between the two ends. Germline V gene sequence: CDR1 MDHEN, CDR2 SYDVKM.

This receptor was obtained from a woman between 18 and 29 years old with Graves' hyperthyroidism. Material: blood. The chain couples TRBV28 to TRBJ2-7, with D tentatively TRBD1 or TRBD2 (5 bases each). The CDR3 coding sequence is TGTGCCAGCAGGCCCGTCGGGGCTAGGAGAAACGAGCAGTACTTC. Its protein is CASRPVGARRNEQYF.